These 26 T cell receptor beta chains came from one sample sequenced in a study of OX40 agonist ivuxolimab in advanced cancers. The protocol was immunoSEQ multiplex PCR, while the TCRdb copy is restricted to in-frame clones and leaves out a portion. The sample records about 57,000 clones, 83% being singletons. The sequenced sample was CD4+ or CD8+ T cells sorted from blood, obtained in a trial of the OX40 agonist ivuxolimab. The receptor set was obtained from an adult with an advanced solid tumor such as melanoma, head and neck, liver or kidney cancer.

This rearrangement joins TRBV5-4 to TRBJ2-3; possible D gene TRBD1, 6 bases. V was pared by 4 bases and J by 5 bases, with 14 bases between. From germline, CDR1 is SGHNT and CDR2 YYREEE (reference sequence). This CDR3 has 14 residues. CDR3 coding DNA: TGTGCCAGCAGCCCGGGTGGACAGAGAGATACGCAGTATTTT. Protein sequence: CASSPGGQRDTQYF.

The chain employs TRBV11-3 and TRBJ2-5, with 7 bases identical to TRBD1. Per germline, CDR1 SGHNT and CDR2 YENEEA. J gave up 4 bases and V 5 bases, and 7 bases lay outside the gene matches. This CDR3 region has 14 residues. CDR3 sequence reads: CASSPKQGSETQYF. The CDR3 region has the DNA TGTGCCAGCAGCCCCAAACAGGGGTCAGAGACCCAGTACTTC.

V is TRBV10-2 and J is TRBJ2-7; D is uncertain. Trimming removed 7 bases at V and 4 bases at J, with 14 bases between. Per germline, CDR1 WSHSY and CDR2 SAAADI. The CDR3 is 13 amino acids. The CDR3 DNA follows: TGCGCCAGCACTGGCGGTCACGATTACGAGCAGTACTTC. Amino acid sequence: CASTGGHDYEQYF.

The V and J genes are TRBV19 and TRBJ1-1; no clear D gene. This CDR3 is 17 amino acids long. In germline, CDR1 is LNHDA, CDR2 SQIVND (reference sequence). V lost 2 bases and J lost 5, with 21 bases in between. CDR3 sequence reads: CASSIFGRGVVRTEAFF. CDR3 bases: TGTGCCAGTAGTATATTCGGTCGCGGGGTTGTGAGAACTGAAGCTTTCTTT.

The chain carries TRBV30 and TRBJ1-6, with 10 positions matching TRBD1. The trim removed 0 bases at V and 2 bases at J, leaving 7 bases unmatched. The CDR3 runs 18 residues. From germline, CDR1 is GTSNPN and CDR2 SVGIG (reference sequence). The DNA of the CDR3 is TGTGCCTGGAGTGTACACCAGGGGACAGGGGCCTATAATTCACCCCTCCACTTT. Translation gives CAWSVHQGTGAYNSPLHF. Full variable domain (remainder filled in from reference TRBV30 and TRBJ1-6): SQTIHQWPATLVQPVGSPLSLECTVEGTSNPNLYWYRQAAGRGLQLLFYSVGIGQISSEVPQNLSASRPQDRQFILSSKKLLLSDSGFYLCAWSVHQGTGAYNSPLHFGNGTRLTVT.

V gene TRBV5-1 combines with J gene TRBJ1-6; D gene unclear. V was cut by 3 bases and J by 8 bases, with 9 bases left in between. CDR1 is SGHRS and CDR2 is YFSETQ in the germline V gene. CDR3 length: 13 amino acids. CDR3 region: CASSSGPDSPLHF. CDR3 DNA: TGCGCCAGCAGCTCAGGACCGGATTCACCCCTCCACTTT.

The chain couples TRBV11-2 to TRBJ2-2; 12 bases are a match to TRBD2. With V trimmed by 3 bases and J by 4 bases, 0 bases remained unmatched. The CDR3 contains 15 residues. Germline V gives CDR1 SGHAT, CDR2 FQNNGV. The CDR3 here is CASSLTSGSTGELFF. CDR3 DNA sequence: TGTGCCAGCAGCTTGACTAGCGGGAGCACCGGGGAGCTGTTTTTT.

V and J are TRBV19 and TRBJ1-1; TRBD1 matches 9 bases. The CDR3 runs 15 residues. Germline V gene sequence: CDR1 LNHDA, CDR2 SQIVND (reference sequence). V was pared by 6 bases and J by 1 base, with 6 bases of the junction left unmatched. This CDR3 is CASRRGTGPNTEAFF. As DNA, the CDR3 is TGTGCCAGTAGGAGGGGGACAGGGCCGAACACTGAAGCTTTCTTT.

This sequence joins TRBV14 and TRBJ1-2; TRBD1 might be the D (5 bases). This CDR3 has 15 residues. Trimming removed 1 base at V and 2 bases at J, with 11 bases between. Looked up from germline, CDR1 is SGHDN and CDR2 is FVKESK. In DNA form, the CDR3 reads TGTGCCAGCAGCCAAGGTTGGGGCCAGAACTATGGCTACACCTTC. Its protein is CASSQGWGQNYGYTF.

CDR3 in amino acids: CAWTGQATNTGELFF. CDR3 nucleotides: TGTGCCTGGACCGGACAGGCCACTAACACCGGGGAGCTGTTTTTT. The rearrangement uses TRBV30 and TRBJ2-2; TRBD1 matches at 7 bases. The CDR3 is made up of 15 amino acids. The trim removed 4 bases at V and 2 bases at J, leaving 7 bases unmatched. Germline V lookup: CDR1 GTSNPN, CDR2 SVGIG (reference sequence).

This clone has just one count. V usage is TRBV19 and J usage is TRBJ2-3; D is possibly TRBD2 (5 bases). Trimming took 6 bases from V and 4 from J, leaving 17 bases between them. The CDR3 runs to 15 residues. Germline V gives CDR1 LNHDA, CDR2 SQIVND (reference sequence). This CDR3 reads CASSILGVGPDTQYF. CDR3 coding DNA: TGTGCCAGTAGCATACTAGGAGTTGGTCCAGATACGCAGTATTTT.

The rearrangement links TRBV7-9 to TRBJ2-1; 7 bases agree with TRBD2. The trim removed 5 bases at V and 2 bases at J, leaving 9 bases unmatched. Germline CDR1 reads SEHNR; CDR2 reads FQNEAQ (reference sequence). The CDR3 has 16 amino acids. The CDR3 sequence is CASSLQLRETYNEQFF. The CDR3 coding sequence is TGTGCCAGCAGCCTCCAATTGCGGGAGACCTACAATGAGCAGTTCTTC.

This chain connects TRBV6-5 to TRBJ1-2; D remains unclear. The CDR3 runs to 13 residues. The germline V gene has CDR1 MNHEY and CDR2 SVGAGI. V was pared by 2 bases and J by 10 bases, with 14 bases between. The CDR3 here is CASSYNSHLLYTF. The DNA for the CDR3 is TGTGCCAGCAGTTACAACTCGCACCTACTCTACACCTTC.

This clone occurred once. V and J are TRBV19 and TRBJ2-5; TRBD2 aligns across 11 bases. The CDR3 length is 16 residues. Trimming took 1 base from V and 5 from J; bases not matched to a gene: 6. The germline gives CDR1 LNHDA, CDR2 SQIVND (reference sequence). The CDR3 protein is CASSIAKLAGVETQYF. DNA for the CDR3: TGTGCCAGTAGTATAGCCAAACTAGCGGGAGTTGAGACCCAGTACTTC. The variable domain in full, completed from reference TRBV19 and TRBJ2-5, reads DGGITQSPKYLFRKEGQNVTLSCEQNLNHDAMYWYRQDPGQGLRLIYYSQIVNDFQKGDIAEGYSVSREKKESFPLTVTSAQKNPTAFYLCASSIAKLAGVETQYFGPGTRLLVL.

This chain's CDR3 is CAWRAVGRGGETQYF. The CDR3 DNA reads TGTGCCTGGAGGGCGGTCGGCCGTGGCGGGGAGACCCAGTACTTC. The J gene is TRBJ2-5, the V gene TRBV30; the D gene is possibly TRBD2 (5 bases). Trimming pared 3 bases from V and 5 bases from J, leaving 19 bases between. Germline CDR1 GTSNPN, CDR2 SVGIG (reference sequence). CDR3 size: 15 residues. Full variable domain (missing parts from reference TRBV30 and TRBJ2-5): SQTIHQWPATLVQPVGSPLSLECTVEGTSNPNLYWYRQAAGRGLQLLFYSVGIGQISSEVPQNLSASRPQDRQFILSSKKLLLSDSGFYLCAWRAVGRGGETQYFGPGTRLLVL.

CDR3 region: CASSFSTGSYEQYF. The CDR3 DNA reads as TGTGCCAGCAGTTTTAGCACCGGATCCTACGAGCAGTACTTC. J is TRBJ2-7 and V is TRBV28, with D unresolved. Looked up from germline, CDR1 is MDHEN and CDR2 is SYDVKM. Trimming removed 3 bases at V and 1 base at J, with 10 bases between. The CDR3 loop spans 14 amino acids.

This chain joins TRBV19 and TRBJ2-1, with D perhaps given as TRBD1 or TRBD2 (6 bases each). Germline lookup yields CDR1 LNHDA and CDR2 SQIVND (reference sequence). The CDR3 has 16 residues. V was shortened by 7 bases and J by 0 bases, with 16 bases between the two germline ends. CDR3 bases: TGTGCCAGTACCATCACGGGGGCCTTCTCCTACAATGAGCAGTTCTTC. Encoded protein: CASTITGAFSYNEQFF. The entire variable domain, with the rest obtained from reference TRBV19 and TRBJ2-1, is as follows: DGGITQSPKYLFRKEGQNVTLSCEQNLNHDAMYWYRQDPGQGLRLIYYSQIVNDFQKGDIAEGYSVSREKKESFPLTVTSAQKNPTAFYLCASTITGAFSYNEQFFGPGTRLTVL.

The CDR3, as DNA: TGTGCCAGCAGCTTAGCGCAAAGCGGGAGGGCCGGGGAAACGCAGTATTTT. Translating it yields CASSLAQSGRAGETQYF. The chain employs TRBV7-2 and TRBJ2-3, with 10 bases aligning to TRBD2. Unmatched junction bases numbered 12, after V lost 0 bases and J lost 9 bases. The CDR3 loop spans 17 amino acids. Germline lookup yields CDR1 SGHTA and CDR2 FQGNSA.

V and J are TRBV6-5 and TRBJ1-2, with 12 bases lining up with TRBD1. Germline V gene lookup returns CDR1 MNHEY and CDR2 SVGAGI. CDR3 size: 14 residues. Unmatched junction bases numbered 5, after V lost 8 bases and J lost 4 bases. CDR3 sequence (DNA): TGTGCCAGCTGGGACAGGGGGCAGAGCTATGGCTACACCTTC. Translating it yields CASWDRGQSYGYTF.

The V gene is TRBV28, the J gene TRBJ1-3, with TRBD1 matching 11 bases. The CDR3 loop spans 16 amino acids. V lost 4 bases to trimming and J lost 2 bases; unmatched junction nucleotides: 4. The V gene's germline CDR1 is MDHEN and CDR2 SYDVKM. This CDR3 reads CASSSGTGGPGNTIYF. Written as DNA, the CDR3 is TGTGCCAGCAGTTCTGGGACAGGGGGTCCTGGAAACACCATATATTTT. The variable domain in full, completed from reference TRBV28 and TRBJ1-3, reads DVKVTQSSRYLVKRTGEKVFLECVQDMDHENMFWYRQDPGLGLRLIYFSYDVKMKEKGDIPEGYSVSREKKERFSLILESASTNQTSMYLCASSSGTGGPGNTIYFGEGSWLTVV.

This sequence joins TRBV5-4 and TRBJ2-5; D is undetermined. The V end was cut by 4 bases, the J end by 5 bases, with 12 bases between. Germline V CDR1 and CDR2: SGHNT, YYREEE (reference sequence). CDR3 length: 13 residues. The CDR3 sequence: CASSTPRSETQYF. DNA of the CDR3: TGTGCCAGCAGCACGCCCAGGTCGGAGACCCAGTACTTC.

This rearrangement joins TRBV5-4 to TRBJ2-7, with 8 nucleotides matching TRBD1. J lost 1 base, V lost 5 bases, and 5 bases had no gene match. The CDR3 has 14 amino acids. Germline V gives CDR1 SGHNT, CDR2 YYREEE (reference sequence). CDR3 amino acids: CASRLGTGSYEQYF. CDR3 sequence (DNA): TGTGCCAGCAGACTAGGGACAGGATCCTACGAGCAGTACTTC.

V is TRBV29-1 and J is TRBJ2-7, with a weak D call TRBD1 (6 bases). The CDR3 is made up of 13 amino acids. Germline CDR1 SQVTM, CDR2 ANQGSEA. Trimming cost V 6 bases and J 2 bases, with 14 bases left between them. CDR3 region: CSVSGTSAYEQYF. CDR3 bases: TGCAGCGTCTCCGGGACATCTGCCTACGAGCAGTACTTC.

The chain is built from TRBV5-1 and TRBJ2-7; D is possibly TRBD1 or TRBD2 (5 bases each). Germline V CDR1 and CDR2: SGHRS, YFSETQ. This CDR3 has 12 amino acids. The ends were cut back, 7 bases at V and 2 bases at J, with 10 bases in the middle. CDR3 amino acids: CASRGPAYEQYF. CDR3 nucleotide sequence: TGCGCCAGCCGGGGCCCTGCCTACGAGCAGTACTTC.

The chain recombines TRBV4-2 with TRBJ1-2; weak D call: TRBD1 (5 bases). V was cut by 1 base and J by 3 bases, with 12 bases left in between. The CDR3 has 15 amino acids. CDR1 is LGHNA, CDR2 YNFKEQ, per germline. CDR3: CASSQGRGADYGYTF. The CDR3 nucleotides are TGTGCCAGCAGCCAAGGGCGGGGCGCGGACTATGGCTACACCTTC.

The J gene is TRBJ1-1, the V gene TRBV30, with a possible D match to TRBD1 (5 bases). With 1 base removed from V and 3 bases from J, the gap between germline ends came to 12 bases. Germline V gene data show CDR1 as GTSNPN and CDR2 as SVGIG (reference sequence). The CDR3 loop spans 14 amino acids. The CDR3 protein is CAWSAGGGDTEAFF. In DNA, the CDR3 is TGTGCCTGGAGTGCCGGGGGTGGAGACACTGAAGCTTTCTTT.